This T cell receptor (beta chain) was sequenced in a study of T cell responses to AZD1222 COVID-19 vaccine. General study results and limits: A rise in Spike-specific TCR breadth and depth followed two AZD1222 doses. Clonal diversity may have been underestimated in mostly white British donors. The study found vaccine-associated CD4 TCRs spanning spike, dominant at 160-218 and 743-854.

V was cut by 1 base and J by 7 bases, with 14 bases left in between. Germline values: CDR1 MNHNS, CDR2 SASEGT. The CDR3 has 14 amino acids. As concerns this clone: Antigen specificity is unknown.

Using immunoSEQ multiplex PCR, the repertoire was profiled, and TCRdb retains in-frame clones only, with some absent. The table has some 140,000 clones, 70% to 90% seen once. Sequenced material: peripheral blood, taken 28 days after the second dose of the MenACWY control vaccine. The sequence came from an adult who received the MenACWY meningococcal vaccine as a control. This chain uses TRBV6-1 with TRBJ2-7; D is possibly TRBD2 (6 bases). The CDR3 DNA reads TGTGCCAGCAGTGAAGGCGTCACCGCGGGAGAGCAGTACGTC. This sequence encodes CASSEGVTAGEQYV.